The entry below describes one TCR beta chain. In its sample, this clone comes out as medium-sized (0.01 to 0.1%). The antigen this receptor binds is unknown. No base quality information exists; no much larger clone differs at one position. Library method: PCR. TCRdb records Illumina HiSeq 4000 as the sequencer. High-throughput sequencing was used to profile the CDR3 region of the TCR beta-chain in every patient. In the source study's methods: Drawing on CDR3 differences between clinicopathological groups, the researchers built a classifier meant to tell apart patients with distant-metastatic papillary thyroid cancer. To measure repertoire diversity the researchers used the Shannon index, while the Morisita-Horn index served to gauge how similar the tumor and blood repertoires were. TCRdb trimmed the raw reads at Q25, called clones with MiXCR and kept productive beta chains. The V and J calls come from TCRdb's annotation, not from the publication. The sample yields several thousand clones; approximately 15% were counted once. The biggest ten clones account for roughly 5% of the sample.

The sample comes from a study of metastatic and nonmetastatic thyroid tumors (TCRdb year 2020). In the study overall: Repertoires were compared across peripheral blood and tumor or nodule tissue samples from malignant and benign thyroid patients. The full study reports these points: In both blood and tumor samples, TCR beta diversity was reported to be significantly higher in malignant tumors than in benign nodules.

According to the germline V gene (reference sequence), CDR1 reads DFQATT and CDR2 reads SNEGSKA. V is cut by 3 bases and J by 0 bases, and the space between the germline ends is 6 bases. Measured from the cysteine to the phenylalanine, the CDR3 is 14 residues long. Kept here is only the CDR3 DNA, which spans 42 bases and is read in frame from base 1. None of the patients had been given any treatment before thyroid surgery. The study retrospectively analysed patient clinical samples collected from about 2012 to 2019 using T-cell receptor beta sequencing. The sample consisted of blood. The sequence links TRBV20-1 to TRBJ2-6, with an unclear D gene assignment. The sequence was collected from a female donor with papillary thyroid cancer or a benign thyroid nodule (not recorded which). Some clones in this sample may be carry-over from other donors' samples. In nucleotides, the sequence is TGCAGTGCTAGTGACCCCTCTGGGGCCAACGTCCTGACTTTC. Its translation is CSASDPSGANVLTF.